This T cell receptor (beta chain) is drawn from a study of blood T cell repertoires in COVID-19. Study context: The samples span acute and convalescent COVID-19 from the United States, Italy and Spain. From T cells, B-cell-depleted T cells, or PBMCs came the material, which was cDNA or gDNA.

Seattle-derived patients entered the study during active infection and were followed longitudinally. In the authors' methods: For nucleated cells, counts were estimated from reference gene primer amplification. Here immunoSEQ multiplex PCR was the method, and the copy in TCRdb shows in-frame clones only, minus some. D and trimming come from the DNA, and the V and J calls and clone size come from that table. The table includes more than 60,000 clones, 84% detected once. This sequence was found in a man in his fifties with COVID-19, enrolled during active disease. The sequencing sample was made of peripheral blood.

The CDR3 protein is CASSSQGDNYGYTF. The CDR3 nucleotides are TGTGCCAGCAGCTCACAGGGTGATAACTATGGCTACACCTTC. This chain joins TRBV7-9 and TRBJ1-2, with D tentatively TRBD1 (6 bases). Trimming left V 4 bases short and J 1 base short, with 10 bases between. Germline loops: CDR1 SEHNR, CDR2 FQNEAQ (reference sequence). The CDR3 sequence is 14 residues long.